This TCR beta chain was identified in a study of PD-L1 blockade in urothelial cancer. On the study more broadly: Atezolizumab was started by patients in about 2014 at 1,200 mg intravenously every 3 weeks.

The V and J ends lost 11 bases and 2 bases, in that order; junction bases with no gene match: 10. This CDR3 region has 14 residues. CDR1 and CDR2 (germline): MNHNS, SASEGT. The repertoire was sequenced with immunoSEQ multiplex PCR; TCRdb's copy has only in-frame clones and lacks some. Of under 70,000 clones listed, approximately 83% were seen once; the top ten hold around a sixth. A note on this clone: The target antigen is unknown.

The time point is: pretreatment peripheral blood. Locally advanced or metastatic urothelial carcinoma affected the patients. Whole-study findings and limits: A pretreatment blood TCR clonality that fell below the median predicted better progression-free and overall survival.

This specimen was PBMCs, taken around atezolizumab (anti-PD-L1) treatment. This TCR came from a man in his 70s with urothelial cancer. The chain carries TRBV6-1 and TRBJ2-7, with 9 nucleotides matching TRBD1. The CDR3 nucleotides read TGTGCCTCCGAAGGACAGGGGCCCCCCTACGAGCAGTACTTC. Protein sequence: CASEGQGPPYEQYF.